This entry describes one T cell receptor beta chain. Antigen specificity is unknown. This entry comes from a study of a mutant IDH1 vaccine in newly diagnosed glioma. The wider study: Treated patients showed a male proportion of around 62%, a female proportion of roughly 38%, and a mean age of about 41 years.

Sequencing was performed with immunoSEQ multiplex PCR; in TCRdb, only in-frame clones are kept and a portion is missing. The sample has some 35,000 clones; about 75% are singletons. The time point denotes: week 47, end of study. The study gave 300 ug of mutant IDH1 20-mer peptide per vaccine dose, with topical imiquimod. The clonotype originates from a middle-aged man with glioma. The sequencing used PBMCs, collected from a glioma patient whose treatment included an IDH1 peptide vaccine.

CDR3 protein: CASSPQGANQPQHF. In DNA form, the CDR3 reads TGTGCCAGCTCACCGCAGGGGGCCAATCAGCCCCAGCATTTT. The V and J genes are TRBV18 and TRBJ1-5; 8 nucleotides match TRBD1. The CDR3 contains 14 residues. V lost 3 bases to trimming and J lost 3 bases; unmatched junction nucleotides: 1. CDR1 is KGHSH and CDR2 is LQKENI in the germline V gene.